Below are 10 T cell receptor beta chains sequenced from a single sample in a study of molecular identifiers for immune sequencing clone quantification. TCRdb fed the PCR reads into MiXCR, producing one record per CDR3 protein. The sample carries around 100,000 distinct CDR3 sequences, about 35% recorded once. The sequenced sample consisted of naive CD8+ T cells from blood, with Jurkat cell RNA spiked in. The subset denotes: FACS-sorted CD8+CD4-CCR7+CD45RA+ naive T cells. The receptors derive from a human donor in good health. Some libraries in this study had Jurkat cell RNA spiked in.

The J gene is TRBJ2-3, the V gene TRBV28; no definite D call. Deletions cut 10 bases from V and 4 bases from J, with 12 bases between. The CDR3 consists of 12 residues. Germline V gene data show CDR1 as MDHEN and CDR2 as SYDVKM. This CDR3 reads CAIGEWADTQYF. DNA for the CDR3: TGTGCCATCGGCGAGTGGGCAGATACGCAGTATTTT.

Concerning this clonotype: A single base separates this from a much larger clone, so it may be a read error. The chain has TRBV28 and TRBJ2-5; D may be TRBD2 (6 bases). Germline V gene lookup returns CDR1 MDHEN and CDR2 SYDVKM. The CDR3 totals 14 residues. CDR3 sequence reads: CASGLFREAETQYF. The DNA of the CDR3 is TGTGCCAGCGGTTTATTCAGGGAGGCAGAGACCCAGTACTTC.

V usage is TRBV7-8 and J usage is TRBJ2-1; no reliable D call. The CDR3 has 13 amino acids. V lost 4 bases to trimming and J lost 12 bases, with 16 bases between them. The germline gives CDR1 SGHVS, CDR2 FQNEAQ. The CDR3 here is CASSSLPGDGQFF. The CDR3, as DNA: TGTGCCAGCAGCTCCCTTCCCGGCGATGGGCAGTTCTTC.

This rearrangement joins TRBV7-8 to TRBJ1-5; D is undetermined. This CDR3 has 14 residues. Germline values: CDR1 SGHVS, CDR2 FQNEAQ. Trimming took 1 base from V and 1 from J, leaving 5 bases between them. CDR3 DNA sequence: TGTGCCAGCAGCTTAGTCGGAAGCAATCAGCCCCAGCATTTT. Protein: CASSLVGSNQPQHF.

The chain is built from TRBV20-1 and TRBJ2-7; D might be TRBD1 (6 bases). The CDR3 sequence is 16 residues long. V was shortened by 0 bases and J by 1 base, with 16 bases between the two germline ends. Germline CDR1 is DFQATT and CDR2 is SNEGSKA (reference sequence). The CDR3 here is CSARDLGAQLSYEQYF. CDR3 coding DNA: TGCAGTGCTAGAGATCTGGGGGCCCAACTGTCCTACGAGCAGTACTTC.

The chain links TRBV9 to TRBJ2-2; the match to TRBD1 covers 7 bases. The junction had 8 bases not matched to a gene; V was cut back by 4 bases and J by 2 bases. The CDR3 is 16 amino acids. Germline V CDR1 and CDR2: SGDLS, YYNGEE. Here the CDR3 DNA reads TGTGCCAGCAGCAACTACAGGGGTGTCAACACCGGGGAGCTGTTTTTT. This codes for CASSNYRGVNTGELFF.

This clonotype occurred once. Just one base apart from a much larger clone, this may be a read error. The chain uses TRBV9 and TRBJ2-5; D is ambiguous. CDR3 size: 12 residues. CDR1 and CDR2 from the germline V gene are SGDLS and YYNGEE. CDR3 DNA: TGTGCCAGCAGCCTGTCAGGAGAGGCCCAGTACTTC. It yields the protein CASSLSGEAQYF.

The genes are TRBV9 and TRBJ2-2; D could derive from TRBD1 or TRBD2 (5 bases each). There are 16 residues in the CDR3. Germline CDR1 and CDR2: SGDLS and YYNGEE. The V end was cut by 0 bases, the J end by 5 bases, with 14 bases between. This CDR3 reads CASSVDAGTGTGELFF. In DNA, the CDR3 is TGTGCCAGCAGCGTAGACGCAGGGACGGGAACCGGGGAGCTGTTTTTT.

This clonotype occurred many times. The CDR3, as DNA: TGTGCCACCAGTCCCGACGGCACCAATCAGCCCCAGCATTTT. The encoded protein is CATSPDGTNQPQHF. The rearrangement uses TRBV15 and TRBJ1-5; no definite D call. CDR1 LNHNV and CDR2 YYDKDF come from the germline V gene (reference sequence). The CDR3 totals 14 residues. Trimming took 6 bases from V and 3 from J, leaving 12 bases between them.

This sequence joins TRBV9 and TRBJ2-3, with D possibly being TRBD2 (6 bases). V dropped 0 bases and J dropped 2 bases, with 10 bases sitting between them. The CDR3 loop spans 15 amino acids. The germline CDR1 and CDR2 sequences are SGDLS and YYNGEE. CDR3 loop: CASSVVADLTDTQYF. Here the CDR3 DNA reads TGTGCCAGCAGCGTAGTAGCGGACCTCACAGATACGCAGTATTTT.